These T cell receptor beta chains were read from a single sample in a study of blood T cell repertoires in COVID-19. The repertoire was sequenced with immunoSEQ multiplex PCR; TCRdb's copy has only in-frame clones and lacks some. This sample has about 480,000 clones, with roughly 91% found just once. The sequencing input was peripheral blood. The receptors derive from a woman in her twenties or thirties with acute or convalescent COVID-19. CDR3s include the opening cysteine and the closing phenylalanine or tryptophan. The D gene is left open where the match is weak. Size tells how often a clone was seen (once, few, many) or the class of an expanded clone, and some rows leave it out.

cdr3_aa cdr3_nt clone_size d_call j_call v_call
CASSSVNYGYTF TGTGCCAGCAGTTCTGTAAACTATGGCTACACCTTC NA NA TRBJ1-2 TRBV12-3/TRBV12-4
CASSQATIAYEQYF TGTGCCAGCAGCCAAGCCACCATAGCCTACGAGCAGTACTTC NA NA TRBJ2-7 TRBV3-1/TRBV3-2
CAISPARELSYNEQFF TGTGCCATCAGTCCAGCCCGGGAACTCTCCTACAATGAGCAGTTCTTC once NA TRBJ2-1 TRBV10-3
CASSSAGGFYGYTF TGTGCCAGCAGTTCGGCAGGGGGCTTTTATGGCTACACCTTC NA TRBD1 TRBJ1-2 TRBV6-1
CASSAGVGETQYF TGTGCCAGCAGTGCAGGGGTAGGCGAGACCCAGTACTTC NA NA TRBJ2-5 TRBV2
CAISWTESLYEQYF TGTGCCATCAGTTGGACAGAGAGCCTCTACGAGCAGTACTTC NA NA TRBJ2-7 TRBV10-3
CASSYSRRGLLPLHF TGTGCCAGCAGTTACTCGAGAAGAGGCTTACTCCCCCTCCACTTT NA NA TRBJ1-6 TRBV6-5
CASSFGLGSSYEQYF TGCGCCAGCAGCTTTGGACTCGGTAGCTCCTACGAGCAGTACTTC few NA TRBJ2-7 TRBV5-1
CAISGAGGFETQYF TGTGCCATCAGTGGGGCGGGGGGGTTTGAGACCCAGTACTTC few TRBD2 TRBJ2-5 TRBV10-3
CASSSGRTYEQYF TGCGCCAGCAGCTCGGGTAGAACCTACGAGCAGTACTTC few NA TRBJ2-7 TRBV5-1
CASRGGVAYEQYF TGTGCCAGCAGAGGGGGAGTTGCCTACGAGCAGTACTTC NA NA TRBJ2-7 TRBV2
CAWSRSQARIGELFF TGTGCCTGGAGTCGATCCCAGGCCAGAATCGGGGAGCTGTTTTTT few NA TRBJ2-2 TRBV30
CASTPAGRSGETQYF TGTGCCAGTACCCCGGCGGGCAGGTCGGGGGAGACCCAGTACTTC NA NA TRBJ2-5 TRBV19
CASSDGPGETQYF TGTGCCAGCAGTGATGGTCCGGGGGAGACCCAGTACTTC NA NA TRBJ2-5 TRBV2
CASSTGTGRYEQYF TGTGCCAGCAGTACCGGGACAGGGAGGTACGAGCAGTACTTC NA TRBD1 TRBJ2-7 TRBV6-5
CASRITGYRAFF TGTGCCAGTAGGATAACGGGGTATAGAGCTTTCTTT NA NA TRBJ1-1 TRBV19
CASSLAGDNYEQYF TGTGCCAGCAGTCTAGCGGGGGATAACTACGAGCAGTACTTC few TRBD2 TRBJ2-7 TRBV2
CASSSNSGGRAKNIQYF TGTGCCAGCAGCTCGAATAGCGGGGGGCGAGCCAAAAACATTCAGTACTTC NA TRBD2 TRBJ2-4 TRBV7-6
CASSLGLLRDTGTEAFF TGTGCCAGCAGTTTAGGGCTATTACGGGACACCGGCACTGAAGCTTTCTTT once NA TRBJ1-1 TRBV28
CAMRYDRAGNQPQHF TGTGCCATGAGATACGACAGGGCCGGCAATCAGCCCCAGCATTTT NA TRBD1 TRBJ1-5 TRBV5-4
CASSQGTLSPLHF TGTGCCAGCAGCCAGGGGACTCTTTCACCCCTCCACTTT NA NA TRBJ1-6 TRBV3-1/TRBV3-2
CASSSGQMYNEQFF TGCGCCAGCAGCTCGGGACAGATGTACAATGAGCAGTTCTTC NA TRBD1 TRBJ2-1 TRBV5-1